This T cell receptor beta chain was identified during a study of follicular helper T cells after annual influenza vaccination. This clone has just one count. The antigen is unknown. Points from the study as a whole: Just roughly 9.5-23% of cells analyzed had recovered productive TCRB sequences.

Generated by immunoSEQ multiplex PCR, the TCRdb table keeps only in-frame clones and is missing some. There are 6,000 to 7,500 clones in the sample; approximately 81% occur only once, and 0.56% lies in the top ten. Time point indicated: 2015-2016 season, 7 days after influenza vaccination. Vaccine contraindications, substance abuse, HIV/AIDS, active malignancy and active illness excluded donors. Germline values: CDR1 SGHRS, CDR2 YFSETQ. J was trimmed by 3 bases and V by 4 bases; bases with no gene match: 7. This CDR3 comprises 16 residues. This sequence was found in an adult who received the influenza vaccine. V gene TRBV5-1 combines with J gene TRBJ2-1; 10 nucleotides match TRBD2. The starting material was CXCR5- memory CD4+ T cells sorted from blood, obtained 7 days after influenza vaccination. The CDR3 sequence is CASSGSGRALYNEQFF. In DNA, the CDR3 is TGCGCCAGCAGCGGGAGCGGGAGGGCCCTCTACAATGAGCAGTTCTTC.